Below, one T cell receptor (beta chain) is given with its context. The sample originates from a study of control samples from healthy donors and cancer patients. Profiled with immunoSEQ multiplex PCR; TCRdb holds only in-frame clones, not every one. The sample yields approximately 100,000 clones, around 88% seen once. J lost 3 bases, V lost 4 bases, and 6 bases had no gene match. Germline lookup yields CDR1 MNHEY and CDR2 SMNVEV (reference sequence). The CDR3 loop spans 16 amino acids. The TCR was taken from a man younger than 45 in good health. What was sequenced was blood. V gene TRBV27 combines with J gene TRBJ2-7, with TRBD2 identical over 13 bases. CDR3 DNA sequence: TGTGCCAGCAGTTCCCGACGGACTAGCGGGAGCTACGAGCAGTACTTC. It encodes CASSSRRTSGSYEQYF.